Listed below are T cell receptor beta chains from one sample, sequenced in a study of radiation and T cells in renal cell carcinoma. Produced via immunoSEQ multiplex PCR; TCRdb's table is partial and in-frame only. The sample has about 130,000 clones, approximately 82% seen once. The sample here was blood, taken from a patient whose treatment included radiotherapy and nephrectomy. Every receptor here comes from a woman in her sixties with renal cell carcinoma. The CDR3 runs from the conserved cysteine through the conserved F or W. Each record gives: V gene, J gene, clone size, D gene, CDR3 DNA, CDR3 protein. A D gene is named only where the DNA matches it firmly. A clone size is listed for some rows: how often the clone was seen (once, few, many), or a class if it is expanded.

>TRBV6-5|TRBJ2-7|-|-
TGTGCCAGCAGTTACTCCCCTGACGGGGGCTACGAGCAGTACTTC
CASSYSPDGGYEQYF
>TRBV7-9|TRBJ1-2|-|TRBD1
TGTGCCAGCAGCCCGGCCTTAGGGGGCCGACCCGGCTACACCTTC
CASSPALGGRPGYTF
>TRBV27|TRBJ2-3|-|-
TGTGCCAGCAGTAATCAGTTAAGCACAGATACGCAGTATTTT
CASSNQLSTDTQYF
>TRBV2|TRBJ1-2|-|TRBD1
TGTGCCAGCAGTCGAGACAGGGGTGGCTATGGCTACACCTTC
CASSRDRGGYGYTF
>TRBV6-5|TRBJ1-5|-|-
TGTGCCAGCATGAGGGGTGGGAGCAATCAGCCCCAGCATTTT
CASMRGGSNQPQHF
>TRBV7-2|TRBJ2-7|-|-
TGTGCCAGCAGCCCCTCGGGGGCCGGCTACGAGCAGTACTTC
CASSPSGAGYEQYF
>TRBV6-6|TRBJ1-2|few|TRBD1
TGTGCCAGCAGTCTGGCTGACAGGGGGCTTTCTCGCTACACCTTC
CASSLADRGLSRYTF
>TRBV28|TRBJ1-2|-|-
TGTGCCACGCTACGGGGTGGCTACACCTTC
CATLRGGYTF
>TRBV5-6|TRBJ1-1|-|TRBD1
TGTGCCAGCAGCAGAAACAGGGGGAACACTGAAGCTTTCTTT
CASSRNRGNTEAFF
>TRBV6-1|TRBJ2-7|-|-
TGTGCCAGCAGTGAAAGCTTGGGGCGGGGCGACGAGCAGTACTTC
CASSESLGRGDEQYF